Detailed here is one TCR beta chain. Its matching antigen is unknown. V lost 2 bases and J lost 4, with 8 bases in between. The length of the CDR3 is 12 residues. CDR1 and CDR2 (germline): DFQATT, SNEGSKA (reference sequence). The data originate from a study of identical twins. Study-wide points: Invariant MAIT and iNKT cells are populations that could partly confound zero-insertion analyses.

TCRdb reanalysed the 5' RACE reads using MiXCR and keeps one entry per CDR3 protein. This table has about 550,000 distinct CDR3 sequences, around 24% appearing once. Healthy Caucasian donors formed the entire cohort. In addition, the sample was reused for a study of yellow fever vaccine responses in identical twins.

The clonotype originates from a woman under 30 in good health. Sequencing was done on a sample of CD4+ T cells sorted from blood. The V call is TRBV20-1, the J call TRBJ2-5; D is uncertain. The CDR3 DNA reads TGCAGTGCTAGAAGGCTTGGAGAGACCCAGTACTTC. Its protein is CSARRLGETQYF.